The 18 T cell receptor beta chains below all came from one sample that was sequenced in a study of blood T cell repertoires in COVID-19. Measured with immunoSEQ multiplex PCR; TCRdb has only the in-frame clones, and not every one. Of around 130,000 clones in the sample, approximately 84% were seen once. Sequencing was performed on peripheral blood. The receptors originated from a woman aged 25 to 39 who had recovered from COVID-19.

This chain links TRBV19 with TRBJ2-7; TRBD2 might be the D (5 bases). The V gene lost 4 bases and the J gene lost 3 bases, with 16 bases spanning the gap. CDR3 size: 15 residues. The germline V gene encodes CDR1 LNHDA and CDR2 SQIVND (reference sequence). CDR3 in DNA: TGTGCCAGTAGTAAAGAAGGGAGCCACTACTACGAGCAGTACTTC. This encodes CASSKEGSHYYEQYF.

For the CDR3, the DNA is TGCGCCAGCAGCCGGGACTTTAGCTCCTACAATGAGCAGTTCTTC. Residues: CASSRDFSSYNEQFF. This rearrangement joins TRBV5-1 to TRBJ2-1; maybe TRBD2 (6 bases). Trimming removed 4 bases from V and 0 bases from J, with 11 bases in between. The CDR3 length is 15 residues. CDR1 and CDR2 (germline): SGHRS, YFSETQ.

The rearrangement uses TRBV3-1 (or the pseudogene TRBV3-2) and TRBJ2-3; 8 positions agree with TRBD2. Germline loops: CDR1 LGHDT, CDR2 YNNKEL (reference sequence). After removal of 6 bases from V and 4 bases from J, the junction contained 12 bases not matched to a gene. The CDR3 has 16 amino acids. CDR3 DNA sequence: TGTGCCAGCAGTTCCTACAGCGGGAGCGAGTCAGATACGCAGTATTTT. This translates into CASSSYSGSESDTQYF.

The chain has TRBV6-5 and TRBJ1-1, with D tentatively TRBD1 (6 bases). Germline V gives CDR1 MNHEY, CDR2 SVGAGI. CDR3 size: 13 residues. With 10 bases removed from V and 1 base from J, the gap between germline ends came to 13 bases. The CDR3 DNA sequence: TGTGCCACCATTCGGGACAAGAACACTGAAGCTTTCTTT. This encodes CATIRDKNTEAFF.

The CDR3 bases are TGCGCCAGCAGCTTGGAGCCATCACAGGGTTCCTACGAGCAGTACTTC. It codes for CASSLEPSQGSYEQYF. The rearrangement links TRBV5-1 to TRBJ2-7, with D possibly being TRBD1 (6 bases). This CDR3 is 16 amino acids long. Deletions cut 0 bases from V and 1 base from J, with 14 bases between. Germline V gene sequence: CDR1 SGHRS, CDR2 YFSETQ.

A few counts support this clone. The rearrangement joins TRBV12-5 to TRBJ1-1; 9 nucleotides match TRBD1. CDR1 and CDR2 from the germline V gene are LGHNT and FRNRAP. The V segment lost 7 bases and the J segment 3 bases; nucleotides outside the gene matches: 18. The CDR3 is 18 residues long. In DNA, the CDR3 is TGTGCTAGTGCCGAGTCCTACAGGGGGCTCCGGGGGGACACTGAAGCTTTCTTT. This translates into CASAESYRGLRGDTEAFF.

CDR3 loop: CASSTEQGLGEKLFF. The CDR3, as DNA: TGTGCCAGCAGCACCGAACAGGGATTAGGTGAAAAACTGTTTTTT. The chain recombines TRBV6-5 with TRBJ1-4; D might be TRBD1 (6 bases). Germline V gene lookup returns CDR1 MNHEY and CDR2 SVGAGI. There are 15 residues in the CDR3. V gave up 6 bases and J gave up 7 bases, with 18 bases separating them.

The DNA of the CDR3 is TGTGCCAGCAGTAGACAGGGGAATCAGCCCCAGCATTTT. As protein: CASSRQGNQPQHF. The chain links TRBV7-2 to TRBJ1-5; TRBD1 matches 8 bases. Germline V lookup: CDR1 SGHTA, CDR2 FQGNSA. The CDR3 spans 13 residues. The J segment lost 4 bases and the V segment lost 6 bases, leaving 2 bases of the junction unmatched.

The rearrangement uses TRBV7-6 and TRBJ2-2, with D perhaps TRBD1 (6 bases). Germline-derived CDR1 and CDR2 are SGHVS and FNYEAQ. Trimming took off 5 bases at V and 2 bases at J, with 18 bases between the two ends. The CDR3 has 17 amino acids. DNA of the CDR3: TGTGCCAGCAGCCCGACAGGATTGACTCGAAACACCGGGGAGCTGTTTTTT. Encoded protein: CASSPTGLTRNTGELFF.

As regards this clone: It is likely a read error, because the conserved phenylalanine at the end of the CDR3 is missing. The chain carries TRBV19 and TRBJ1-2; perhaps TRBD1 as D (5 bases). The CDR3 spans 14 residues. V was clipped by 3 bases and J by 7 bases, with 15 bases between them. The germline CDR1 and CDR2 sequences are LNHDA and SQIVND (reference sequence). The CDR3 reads CASSMAGSQGGYTL. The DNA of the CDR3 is TGTGCCAGTAGTATGGCAGGGTCTCAAGGTGGCTACACCCTC.

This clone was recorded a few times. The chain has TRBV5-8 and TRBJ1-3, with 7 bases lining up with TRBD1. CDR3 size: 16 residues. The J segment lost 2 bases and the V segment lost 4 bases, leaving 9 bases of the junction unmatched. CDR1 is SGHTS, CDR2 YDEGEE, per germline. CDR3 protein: CASSPLTGRTGNTIYF. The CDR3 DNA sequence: TGTGCCAGCAGCCCTCTGACAGGGAGAACTGGAAACACCATATATTTT.

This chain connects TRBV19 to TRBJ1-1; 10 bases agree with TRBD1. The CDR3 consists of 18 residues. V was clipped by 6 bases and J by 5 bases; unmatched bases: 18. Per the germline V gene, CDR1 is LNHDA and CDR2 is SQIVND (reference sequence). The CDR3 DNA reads TGTGCCAGTAGCCCCCGAGGGGACAGGGGACGGGGTCGGACTGAAGCTTTCTTT. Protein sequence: CASSPRGDRGRGRTEAFF.

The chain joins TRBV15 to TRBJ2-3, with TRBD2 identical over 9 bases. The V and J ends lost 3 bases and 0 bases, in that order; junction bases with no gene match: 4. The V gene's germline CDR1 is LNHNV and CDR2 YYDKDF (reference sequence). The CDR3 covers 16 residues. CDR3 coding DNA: TGTGCCACCAGCAGGACTAGCGGCCCTAGCACAGATACGCAGTATTTT. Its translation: CATSRTSGPSTDTQYF.

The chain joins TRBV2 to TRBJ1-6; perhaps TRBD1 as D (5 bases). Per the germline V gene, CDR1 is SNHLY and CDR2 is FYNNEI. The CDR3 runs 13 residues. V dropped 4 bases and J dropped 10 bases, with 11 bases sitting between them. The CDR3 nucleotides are TGTGCCAGCAGTGGCGACAGTTACTCACCCCTCCACTTT. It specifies CASSGDSYSPLHF. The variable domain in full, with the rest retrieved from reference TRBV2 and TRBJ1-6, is EPEVTQTPSHQVTQMGQEVILRCVPISNHLYFYWYRQILGQKVEFLVSFYNNEISEKSEIFDDQFSVERPDGSNFTLKIRSTKLEDSAMYFCASSGDSYSPLHFGNGTRLTVT.

The CDR3 loop reads CASSSAGVQETQYF. The CDR3 nucleotides read TGTGCCAGCAGTTCGGCGGGGGTACAAGAGACCCAGTACTTC. V and J are TRBV28 and TRBJ2-5, with 7 bases identical to TRBD2. This CDR3 is 14 amino acids long. The germline CDR1 and CDR2 sequences are MDHEN and SYDVKM. V lost 4 bases, J lost 2 bases, and 4 bases stayed unmatched.

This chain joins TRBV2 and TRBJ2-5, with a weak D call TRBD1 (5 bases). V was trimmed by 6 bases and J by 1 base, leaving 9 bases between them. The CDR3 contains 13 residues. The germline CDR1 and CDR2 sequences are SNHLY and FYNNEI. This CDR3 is CASRHRLQETQYF. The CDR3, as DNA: TGTGCCAGCAGACACAGGCTCCAAGAGACCCAGTACTTC. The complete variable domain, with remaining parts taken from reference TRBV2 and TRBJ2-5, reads EPEVTQTPSHQVTQMGQEVILRCVPISNHLYFYWYRQILGQKVEFLVSFYNNEISEKSEIFDDQFSVERPDGSNFTLKIRSTKLEDSAMYFCASRHRLQETQYFGPGTRLLVL.

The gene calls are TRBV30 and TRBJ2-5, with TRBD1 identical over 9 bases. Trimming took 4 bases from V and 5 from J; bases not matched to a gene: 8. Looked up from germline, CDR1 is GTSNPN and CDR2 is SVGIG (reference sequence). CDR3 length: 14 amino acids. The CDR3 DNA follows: TGTGCCTGGAACCAAGGACAGGGGTCGGAGACCCAGTACTTC. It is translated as CAWNQGQGSETQYF.

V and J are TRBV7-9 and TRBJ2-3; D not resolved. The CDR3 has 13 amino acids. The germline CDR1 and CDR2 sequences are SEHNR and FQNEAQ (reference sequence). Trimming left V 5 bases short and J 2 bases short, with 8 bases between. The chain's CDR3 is CASSQDDTDTQYF. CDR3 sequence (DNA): TGTGCCAGCAGCCAGGATGACACAGATACGCAGTATTTT.